The 7 T cell receptor beta chains in this list originate from one sample, sequenced in a study of cytomegalovirus exposure and HLA in healthy donors listed by TCRdb under 2017. The library was produced with the immunoSEQ multiplex PCR assay. The multiplex PCR relied on a mix of 60 forward primers for TCR Vbeta segments and 13 reverse primers for TCR Jbeta segments. TCRdb took this table from immuneACCESS and kept in-frame rearrangements with V and J called. Such tables lack part of the clones; where checked against another copy, unresolved V genes explain under half of the gap, and the rest is unexplained. The sample table includes roughly 100,000 clones. Together, the top ten hold about 3.2% of the sample. Source material: PBMCs. These receptor sequences come from a man aged 35-49 years in good health and CMV-seronegative.

V usage is TRBV29-1 and J usage is TRBJ2-7; 10 nucleotides line up with TRBD1. The length of the CDR3 is 15 residues. With V trimmed by 5 bases and J by 4 bases, 11 bases remained unmatched. Germline CDR1 is SQVTM and CDR2 is ANQGSEA. Here the CDR3 reads CSVTYLTGGAYEQYF. CDR3 sequence (DNA): TGCAGCGTTACGTACTTGACAGGGGGCGCGTACGAGCAGTACTTC.

V gene TRBV19 combines with J gene TRBJ2-7, with D maybe TRBD2 (7 bases). The germline V gene encodes CDR1 LNHDA and CDR2 SQIVND (reference sequence). V lost 6 bases and J 2 bases, leaving 14 bases between the germline ends. The CDR3 loop spans 14 amino acids. The CDR3 sequence: CASRVGRGPYEQYF. The DNA for the CDR3 is TGTGCCAGTAGAGTCGGGCGGGGGCCCTACGAGCAGTACTTC.

The chain links TRBV7-6 to TRBJ1-5; 8 bases agree with TRBD1. The CDR3 contains 15 residues. From germline, CDR1 is SGHVS and CDR2 FNYEAQ. V shed 5 bases and J 0 bases; nucleotides not matched to a gene: 3. The CDR3 nucleotides read TGTGCCAGCAGCAGGACAGGGTATAGCAATCAGCCCCAGCATTTT. Translation: CASSRTGYSNQPQHF.

Here the CDR3 DNA reads TGTGCCAGCAGCTTGGTAGGCGGCTACGAGCAGTACTTC. It is translated as CASSLVGGYEQYF. The chain carries TRBV5-4 and TRBJ2-7; D ambiguous. Germline lookup yields CDR1 SGHNT and CDR2 YYREEE (reference sequence). This CDR3 has 13 residues. Trimming removed 0 bases at V and 3 bases at J, with 7 bases between.

V usage is TRBV7-8 and J usage is TRBJ2-7; TRBD1 agrees at 7 bases. The CDR3 runs to 14 residues. V lost 6 bases to trimming and J lost 6 bases; unmatched junction nucleotides: 11. Germline V gene sequence: CDR1 SGHVS, CDR2 FQNEAQ. The CDR3 DNA is TGTGCCAGCAGTCCCAGACAGGGATCTCGCGAGCAGTACTTC. Its protein is CASSPRQGSREQYF.

The V gene is TRBV7-9, the J gene TRBJ2-7, with a tentative D call TRBD2 (6 bases). From germline, CDR1 is SEHNR and CDR2 FQNEAQ (reference sequence). Trimming left V 7 bases short and J 2 bases short, with 18 bases between. This CDR3 contains 15 residues. CDR3 loop: CASTPGRTLPYEQYF. CDR3 coding DNA: TGTGCCAGCACACCTGGGAGGACACTGCCCTACGAGCAGTACTTC.

This rearrangement joins TRBV2 to TRBJ2-2, with a tentative D call TRBD1 (5 bases). The ends were cut back, 6 bases at V and 0 bases at J, with 8 bases in the middle. The CDR3 extends over 14 amino acids. Germline values: CDR1 SNHLY, CDR2 FYNNEI. The CDR3 here is CASRAGTNTGELFF. The DNA for the CDR3 is TGTGCCAGCAGGGCAGGGACGAACACCGGGGAGCTGTTTTTT.